This TCR beta chain was captured in a study of T cells in Graves' hyperthyroidism and ophthalmopathy. V lost 3 bases, J lost 3 bases, and 9 bases lay in between. Germline loops: CDR1 DFQATT, CDR2 SNEGSKA (reference sequence). CDR3 length equals 12 residues. From RNA transcripts, TCR beta CDR3 regions were amplified. Initially, a first-round RT-PCR of the TCR CDR3 employed the HTBI primer set. TCRdb reprocessed the multiplex PCR reads with MiXCR, giving one entry per CDR3 protein. The repertoire includes 350,000 to 400,000 distinct CDR3 sequences, about 15% of them detected once, and about 11% sits in the top ten.

The V call is TRBV20-1, the J call TRBJ2-7; a possible D gene is TRBD1 (6 bases). The clonotype was recovered from an older woman with Graves' hyperthyroidism. Input material: blood. As DNA, the CDR3 is TGCAGTGCTAGTAAGGACAGCTACGAGCAGTACTTC. Translating it yields CSASKDSYEQYF.